This T cell receptor (beta chain) was profiled in a study of blood T cells in healthy people across ages. PCR was performed a second time for about 7 to 12 cycles using a sample-barcoded 5' primer and a J-beta primer mix. TCRdb called the 5' RACE reads again in MiXCR, with one record for every CDR3 protein. The repertoire includes about 800,000 distinct CDR3 sequences, less than 60% of them detected once, and roughly 18% sits in the top ten. This CDR3 spans 12 amino acids. Germline loops: CDR1 MNHEY, CDR2 SVGEGT. Trimming removed 10 bases from V and 4 bases from J, with 11 bases in between. Those donating, healthy Caucasian individuals from Russia, were aged roughly 6 to 90. Per sample, at least 5 micrograms of total RNA were extracted.

The sequencing sample was made of blood. The gene calls are TRBV6-2 or TRBV6-3 and TRBJ1-5, with D hard to call. This TCR was sampled from a man older than 75 in good health. CDR3 DNA sequence: TGTGCCACTAGGACGGTTAATCAGCCCCAGCATTTT. Protein sequence: CATRTVNQPQHF.